This TCR beta chain appears in the sequencing data of a study of blood T cell repertoires in COVID-19. Whole-study context: Spain, Italy and the United States supplied samples that represented acute and convalescent COVID-19. PBMCs, B-cell-depleted T cells, or T cells were the source of the cDNA or gDNA that made up the material.

This clone was observed a few times. Original data processing: The assay estimated nucleated cells by amplifying reference gene primers. The protocol was immunoSEQ multiplex PCR, while the TCRdb copy is restricted to in-frame clones and leaves out a portion. V, J and clone size are taken as reported in that table, and D and trimming were inferred from the DNA itself. This table holds about 180,000 clones, roughly 88% found once. V was shortened by 5 bases and J by 6 bases, with 10 bases between the two germline ends. Germline V gene sequence: CDR1 MNHEY, CDR2 SVGEGT. The CDR3 loop spans 13 amino acids.

The V call is TRBV6-2 or TRBV6-3, the J call TRBJ2-2, with D uncertain. This sequence originates from a woman aged 30 to 39 with acute or convalescent COVID-19. The sample taken for sequencing was peripheral blood. The CDR3 loop reads CASSPLGPGELFF. In DNA form, the CDR3 reads TGTGCCAGCAGTCCCCTGGGCCCCGGGGAGCTGTTTTTT.